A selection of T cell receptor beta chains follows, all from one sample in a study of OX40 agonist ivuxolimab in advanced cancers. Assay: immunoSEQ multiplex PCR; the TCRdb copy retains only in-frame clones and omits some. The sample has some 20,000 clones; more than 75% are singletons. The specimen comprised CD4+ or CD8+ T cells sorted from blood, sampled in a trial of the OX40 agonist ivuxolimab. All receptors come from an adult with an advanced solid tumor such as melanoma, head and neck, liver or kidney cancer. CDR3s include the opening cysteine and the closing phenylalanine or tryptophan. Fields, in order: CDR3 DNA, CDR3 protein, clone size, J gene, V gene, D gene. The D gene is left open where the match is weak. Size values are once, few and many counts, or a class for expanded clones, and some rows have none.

cdr3_nt: TGCACCAGCAGCCAATGTGAGCGGGACACCGGGGAGCTGTTTTTT
cdr3_aa: CTSSQCERDTGELFF
clone_size: .
j_call: TRBJ2-2
v_call: TRBV1
d_call: .

cdr3_nt: TGTGCCAGCAGTTACTCTCCGGGACCCCCACGGGGCGAGCAGTACTTC
cdr3_aa: CASSYSPGPPRGEQYF
clone_size: .
j_call: TRBJ2-7
v_call: TRBV6-5
d_call: .

cdr3_nt: TGCGCCAGCAGCGTAACCGGGGGTACCGGGGAGCTGTTTTTT
cdr3_aa: CASSVTGGTGELFF
clone_size: .
j_call: TRBJ2-2
v_call: TRBV5-1
d_call: .

cdr3_nt: TGTGCCAGCAGTTTATCTCCACAGGGTTCCTACGAGCAGTACTTC
cdr3_aa: CASSLSPQGSYEQYF
clone_size: once
j_call: TRBJ2-7
v_call: TRBV27
d_call: .

cdr3_nt: TGCAGCGTTGAAAGGGGACAGGGGGGGCGTTCGACTGAAGCTTTCTTT
cdr3_aa: CSVERGQGGRSTEAFF
clone_size: once
j_call: TRBJ1-1
v_call: TRBV29-1
d_call: TRBD1

cdr3_nt: TGTGCCAGCAGCTTAGATTGGGGGAGCGGGCAGCCCCAGCATTTT
cdr3_aa: CASSLDWGSGQPQHF
clone_size: .
j_call: TRBJ1-5
v_call: TRBV11-2
d_call: .

cdr3_nt: TGTGCCAGCAGCCGGGGATTAGGGGAACTCAACGAGCAGTACTTC
cdr3_aa: CASSRGLGELNEQYF
clone_size: .
j_call: TRBJ2-7
v_call: TRBV11-1
d_call: .

cdr3_nt: TGTGCCAGCAGCCCAAAATTAGGGAGACAGAGCTCCTACAATGAGCAGTTCTTC
cdr3_aa: CASSPKLGRQSSYNEQFF
clone_size: .
j_call: TRBJ2-1
v_call: TRBV7-7
d_call: .

cdr3_nt: TGTGCCAGCAGCTTTCGGACGGAAGGTACCCTTCCCTACGAGCAGTACTTC
cdr3_aa: CASSFRTEGTLPYEQYF
clone_size: .
j_call: TRBJ2-7
v_call: TRBV11-2
d_call: .

cdr3_nt: TGTGCCAGCAGTTTACTCATTAGCGGTAGCACAGATACGCAGTATTTT
cdr3_aa: CASSLLISGSTDTQYF
clone_size: .
j_call: TRBJ2-3
v_call: TRBV28
d_call: .

cdr3_nt: TGCGCCAGCAGCCAATACAGGGGCTACGAGCAGTACTTC
cdr3_aa: CASSQYRGYEQYF
clone_size: .
j_call: TRBJ2-7
v_call: TRBV4-3
d_call: TRBD1

cdr3_nt: TGTGCCAGCAGTTCGAGGGGGGTCACTGAAGCTTTCTTT
cdr3_aa: CASSSRGVTEAFF
clone_size: .
j_call: TRBJ1-1
v_call: TRBV27
d_call: .

cdr3_nt: TGTGCCAGCAGCTCCGCCGGGTTTGGACAGGGGAGAACTGGCTACACCTTC
cdr3_aa: CASSSAGFGQGRTGYTF
clone_size: .
j_call: TRBJ1-2
v_call: TRBV11-2
d_call: TRBD1

cdr3_nt: TGCAGCGTTGAACGCCAGGACTTCTATGGCTACACCTTC
cdr3_aa: CSVERQDFYGYTF
clone_size: .
j_call: TRBJ1-2
v_call: TRBV29-1
d_call: .

cdr3_nt: TGTGCCAGCAGCTTATGGGACAGGGGAATATACGAGCAGTACTTC
cdr3_aa: CASSLWDRGIYEQYF
clone_size: .
j_call: TRBJ2-7
v_call: TRBV7-9
d_call: TRBD1